This TCR beta chain was observed in a study of T cells in Graves' hyperthyroidism and ophthalmopathy. Background on the study: Peripheral blood was drawn at first diagnosis, prior to all treatment.

Patients affected by ophthalmopathy presented a Clinical Activity Score of at least 3, a NOSPECS grade of at least 4, and disease duration below 3 months. The PBMCs had their origin in 7.5 to 10 ml of fresh peripheral blood. RNA transcripts provided the source from which TCR beta CDR3 regions were amplified. In the first-round RT-PCR of the TCR CDR3, the HTBI primer set was used. From the multiplex PCR reads, TCRdb called clonotypes with MiXCR, one entry per CDR3 protein. This table has around 300,000 distinct CDR3 sequences, approximately 18% appearing once. Study-level findings and limits: By a 13 V-J model, ophthalmopathy was set apart from stable hyperthyroidism.

A single count supports this clonotype. Its target is not known. Trimming left V 5 bases short and J 3 bases short, with 14 bases between. Germline V gene lookup returns CDR1 DFQATT and CDR2 SNEGSKA (reference sequence). This CDR3 region has 14 residues. This TCR derives from a man aged 50 to 59 with Graves' ophthalmopathy. The sample taken for sequencing was blood. The rearrangement uses TRBV20-1 and TRBJ1-5, with a weak D call TRBD1 (5 bases). The CDR3 region is CSAPQEGTNQPQHF. DNA of the CDR3: TGCAGTGCTCCCCAGGAAGGGACCAATCAGCCCCAGCATTTT.